This T cell receptor (beta chain) comes out of a study of long-term antiretroviral therapy in people with HIV. The overall study: It was about a decade before the 2015 immediate-ART recommendation that the earliest samples were taken.

For this clone: Its target is unknown.

Study-level points and caveats: Diversity measured after ART increased yet remained under transplant donor controls.

Donors each had at least one pre-ART PBMC sample and at least two post-ART ones. Among participants with HIV, every one received treatment in the United States. An immunoSEQ assay, version v3.0, was performed at survey level. Only in-frame clones appear in the TCRdb table, and some are missing; sequencing was by immunoSEQ multiplex PCR. This sample yields tens of thousands of clones, of which about 96% are seen a single time; 2.5% to 3% belongs to the top ten. The CDR3 covers 14 residues. Germline lookup yields CDR1 ENHRY and CDR2 SYGVKD. The V end was cut by 6 bases, the J end by 8 bases, with 14 bases between.

The chain uses TRBV10-3 and TRBJ1-6, with unresolved D. The specimen comprised unsorted PBMCs, sampled 3.7 years after starting antiretroviral therapy. The clonotype originates from a woman aged 50 to 60 with HIV. The CDR3 coding sequence is TGTGCCATCAGCCAGGACGGAGGATATTCACCCCTCCACTTT. Amino acid sequence: CAISQDGGYSPLHF.